The rows below give T cell receptor beta chains drawn from one sample of a study of cytomegalovirus exposure and HLA in healthy donors. Libraries were prepared by immunoSEQ multiplex PCR; TCRdb keeps only in-frame clonotypes and omits some of them. Of over 150,000 clones in the sample, 65% to 80% were seen once. Sample: PBMCs. These receptors were collected from a man aged 40-55 years in good health and CMV-seronegative. Both conserved end residues are part of each CDR3. D genes are given only for firm matches. Clone size is given for some rows only: seen once, a few or many times, or a class if the clone is expanded.

>TRBJ1-2|TRBV29-1|TRBD1|.
CSVQDRTGVYGYTF
TGCAGCGTTCAGGACCGGACAGGGGTCTATGGCTACACCTTC
>TRBJ1-2|TRBV13|.|.
CASSLGRGGNYGYTF
TGTGCCAGCAGCTTAGGCCGAGGGGGAAACTATGGCTACACCTTC
>TRBJ1-1|TRBV4-1|.|.
CASSRSGLEAFF
TGCGCCAGCAGCCGCTCAGGGCTTGAAGCTTTCTTT
>TRBJ2-7|TRBV5-1|.|.
CASSFDGYEQYF
TGCGCCAGCAGCTTTGACGGGTACGAGCAGTACTTC
>TRBJ1-3|TRBV29-1|.|few
CSALAGNTIYF
TGCAGCGCCCTCGCTGGAAACACCATATATTTT
>TRBJ2-5|TRBV6-1|.|.
CASSESGHGPRLGETQYF
TGTGCCAGCAGTGAAAGTGGACACGGCCCCCGCCTCGGGGAGACCCAGTACTTC
>TRBJ1-2|TRBV20-1|TRBD1|.
CSAGTGVGYTF
TGCAGTGCTGGGACAGGGGTTGGCTACACCTTC
>TRBJ2-7|TRBV6-5|.|.
CASRTEGHEQYF
TGTGCCTCAAGGACAGAGGGTCACGAGCAGTACTTC
>TRBJ1-1|TRBV7-2|.|.
CASSFGGAMNTEAFF
TGTGCCAGCAGCTTTGGAGGTGCTATGAACACTGAAGCTTTCTTT
>TRBJ1-6|TRBV18|.|few
CASSGEVAYNSPLHF
TGTGCCAGCTCAGGAGAAGTCGCGTATAATTCACCCCTCCACTTT
>TRBJ1-1|TRBV5-5|.|.
CASSLGREPEAFF
TGTGCCAGCAGCTTAGGCAGGGAACCTGAAGCTTTCTTT
>TRBJ1-6|TRBV6-6|.|.
CASSYFGSRDSPLHF
TGTGCCAGCAGTTACTTCGGGAGTAGGGATTCACCCCTCCACTTT
>TRBJ1-1|TRBV19|TRBD1|.
CASTLTGGKGDTEAFF
TGTGCCAGTACCCTAACAGGGGGGAAGGGGGACACTGAAGCTTTCTTT
>TRBJ2-2|TRBV10-1|TRBD2|.
CASKGLAGGPRTGELFF
TGCGCCAGCAAGGGACTAGCGGGGGGGCCGCGAACCGGGGAGCTGTTTTTT
>TRBJ2-1|TRBV19|TRBD1|.
CASKEDRSSYNEQFF
TGTGCCAGCAAGGAGGACAGGTCGTCCTACAATGAGCAGTTCTTC
>TRBJ2-1|TRBV5-6|.|.
CASSRYNEQFF
TGTGCCAGCAGCCGCTACAATGAGCAGTTCTTC
>TRBJ2-7|TRBV19|TRBD2|few
CASSPGRDKHEQYF
TGTGCCAGTAGCCCCGGGAGGGATAAGCACGAGCAGTACTTC
>TRBJ1-5|TRBV7-9|.|.
CARRSGTQHF
TGTGCCAGAAGGTCAGGAACCCAGCATTTT
>TRBJ1-4|TRBV12-5|TRBD1|once
CASGQGQGRPTNEKLFF
TGTGCTAGTGGTCAGGGACAGGGGAGACCAACTAATGAAAAACTGTTTTTT
>TRBJ2-1|TRBV5-1|.|.
CASSLFYGSYNEQFF
TGCGCCAGCAGCTTATTCTATGGCTCCTACAATGAGCAGTTCTTC
>TRBJ2-6|TRBV2|.|once
CASRSQGNSGANVLTF
TGTGCCAGCAGATCGCAGGGGAACTCTGGGGCCAACGTCCTGACTTTC
>TRBJ2-1|TRBV7-6|TRBD1|.
CASTLRTGGFVNEQFF
TGTGCCAGCACCCTCAGGACAGGGGGCTTTGTTAATGAGCAGTTCTTC
>TRBJ1-1|TRBV25-1|TRBD1|once
CASSQQQGYTEAFF
TGTGCCAGCAGCCAACAACAGGGGTACACTGAAGCTTTCTTT
>TRBJ2-3|TRBV9|TRBD2|.
CASSTSLAGGTDTQYF
TGTGCCAGCAGCACCTCATTAGCGGGGGGCACAGATACGCAGTATTTT
>TRBJ1-1|TRBV6-5|.|few
CASSYSGATEAFF
TGTGCCAGCAGTTACTCGGGGGCCACTGAAGCTTTCTTT
>TRBJ1-2|TRBV5-6|.|.
CASSFWGPTNYGYTF
TGTGCCAGCAGCTTTTGGGGCCCGACTAACTATGGCTACACCTTC
>TRBJ2-3|TRBV5-6|.|.
CASSLAQGSTQYF
TGTGCCAGCAGCTTGGCGCAGGGCAGTACGCAGTATTTT
>TRBJ2-1|TRBV25-1|.|.
CASSGQGSYNEQFF
TGTGCCAGCAGTGGGCAGGGCTCCTACAATGAGCAGTTCTTC
>TRBJ2-7|TRBV18|TRBD1|.
CASSADRVDYEQYF
TGTGCCAGCTCTGCGGACAGGGTTGACTACGAGCAGTACTTC
>TRBJ2-2|TRBV13|TRBD1|.
CASSLFGTGTTGELFF
TGTGCCAGCAGCTTATTTGGGACAGGGACCACCGGGGAGCTGTTTTTT
>TRBJ1-5|TRBV5-4|.|.
CASSLAGSNQPQHF
TGTGCCAGCAGCTTGGCAGGGAGCAATCAGCCCCAGCATTTT
>TRBJ1-4|TRBV5-6|.|.
CASSSPGLLNEKLFF
TGTGCCAGCAGCTCGCCGGGACTCTTAAATGAAAAACTGTTTTTT
>TRBJ1-2|TRBV7-2|TRBD1|.
CASSPGDRGGGYTF
TGTGCCAGCAGCCCTGGAGACAGGGGTGGTGGCTACACCTTC
>TRBJ2-2|TRBV5-1|TRBD1|.
CASSLEAGGTGELFF
TGCGCCAGCAGCTTGGAGGCAGGGGGTACCGGGGAGCTGTTTTTT
>TRBJ1-1|TRBV27|.|.
CASSSREYFNTEAFF
TGTGCCAGCAGTTCCCGGGAGTACTTTAACACTGAAGCTTTCTTT
>TRBJ1-2|TRBV7-2|.|.
CASSLAQGNYGYTF
TGTGCCAGCAGCTTAGCGCAGGGGAACTATGGCTACACCTTC
>TRBJ1-2|TRBV7-9|.|.
CASSHALGHPDYGYTF
TGTGCCAGCAGTCACGCCCTGGGACACCCCGACTATGGCTACACCTTC
>TRBJ2-6|TRBV28|.|once
CASSLPGSSGANVLTF
TGTGCCAGCAGTTTACCGGGAAGCTCTGGGGCCAACGTCCTGACTTTC